This record covers a single TCR beta chain. TCR cDNA received a 3' ligated oligonucleotide that carried a UMI. Unsorted total RNA, about 1 to 1000 ng, was DNase treated before reverse transcription. The record originates from a study of naive and memory T cell subsets. Trimming took 7 bases from V and 4 from J, leaving 16 bases between them. This CDR3 is 14 amino acids long. Amplification of ligated cDNA took four PCR rounds with SP2 and nested alpha and beta constant primers. TCRdb redid the calling of the 5' RACE reads with MiXCR, one entry per CDR3 protein. The sample lists 50,000 to 65,000 distinct CDR3 sequences; 6.5% to 8.5% were seen once.

J is TRBJ1-2 and V is TRBV12-3 or TRBV12-4, with D possibly being TRBD1 (6 bases). The clonotype originates from a female donor in good health. In DNA form, the CDR3 reads TGTGCCAGCACCCCGGACAGCCTGCCCTATGGCTACACCTTC. Translated, it gives CASTPDSLPYGYTF.